This T cell receptor beta chain was obtained from a study of blood T cell repertoires in COVID-19. TCRdb's table, derived via immunoSEQ multiplex PCR, lists solely in-frame clones and lacks some. The sample carries some 240,000 clones, 81% recorded once. This CDR3 is 13 amino acids long. V trimming: 6 bases; J trimming: 0 bases; junction bases outside the gene matches: 0. The V gene's germline CDR1 is MNHEY and CDR2 SMNVEV (reference sequence). This sequence originates from an elderly woman with COVID-19, enrolled during active disease. The specimen was peripheral blood. The gene calls are TRBV27 and TRBJ2-7; 9 nucleotides line up with TRBD2. The CDR3 DNA reads as TGTGCCAGCAGGACTAGCGGCTCCTACGAGCAGTACTTC. This sequence encodes CASRTSGSYEQYF.